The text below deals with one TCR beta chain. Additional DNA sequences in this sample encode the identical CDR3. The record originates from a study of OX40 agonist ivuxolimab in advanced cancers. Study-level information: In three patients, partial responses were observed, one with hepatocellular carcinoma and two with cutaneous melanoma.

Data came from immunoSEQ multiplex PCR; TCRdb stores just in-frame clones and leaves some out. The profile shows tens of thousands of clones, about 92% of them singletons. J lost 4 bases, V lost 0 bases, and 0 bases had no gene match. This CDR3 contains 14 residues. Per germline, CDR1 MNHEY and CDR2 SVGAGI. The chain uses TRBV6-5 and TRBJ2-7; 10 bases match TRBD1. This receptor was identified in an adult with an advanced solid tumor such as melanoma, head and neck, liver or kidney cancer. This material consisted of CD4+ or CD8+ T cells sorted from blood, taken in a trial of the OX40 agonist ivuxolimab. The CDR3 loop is CASSYSDRGYEQYF. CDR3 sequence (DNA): TGTGCCAGCAGTTACTCGGACAGGGGGTACGAGCAGTACTTC.